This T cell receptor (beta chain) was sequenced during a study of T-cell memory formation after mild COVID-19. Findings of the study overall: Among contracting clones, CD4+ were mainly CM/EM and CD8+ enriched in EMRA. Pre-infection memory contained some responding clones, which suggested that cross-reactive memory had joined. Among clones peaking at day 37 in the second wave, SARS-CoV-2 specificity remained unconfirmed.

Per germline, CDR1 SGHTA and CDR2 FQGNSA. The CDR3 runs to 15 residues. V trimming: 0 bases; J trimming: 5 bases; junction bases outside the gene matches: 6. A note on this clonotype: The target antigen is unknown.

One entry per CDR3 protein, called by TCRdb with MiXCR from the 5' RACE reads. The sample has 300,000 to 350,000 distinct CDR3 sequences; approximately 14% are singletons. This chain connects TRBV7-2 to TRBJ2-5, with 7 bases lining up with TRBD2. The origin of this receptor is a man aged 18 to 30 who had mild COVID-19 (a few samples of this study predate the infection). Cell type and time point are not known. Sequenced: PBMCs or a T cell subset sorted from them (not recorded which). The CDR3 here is CASSLAGGELETQYF. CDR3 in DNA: TGTGCCAGCAGCTTAGCGGGGGGGGAGTTGGAGACCCAGTACTTC.